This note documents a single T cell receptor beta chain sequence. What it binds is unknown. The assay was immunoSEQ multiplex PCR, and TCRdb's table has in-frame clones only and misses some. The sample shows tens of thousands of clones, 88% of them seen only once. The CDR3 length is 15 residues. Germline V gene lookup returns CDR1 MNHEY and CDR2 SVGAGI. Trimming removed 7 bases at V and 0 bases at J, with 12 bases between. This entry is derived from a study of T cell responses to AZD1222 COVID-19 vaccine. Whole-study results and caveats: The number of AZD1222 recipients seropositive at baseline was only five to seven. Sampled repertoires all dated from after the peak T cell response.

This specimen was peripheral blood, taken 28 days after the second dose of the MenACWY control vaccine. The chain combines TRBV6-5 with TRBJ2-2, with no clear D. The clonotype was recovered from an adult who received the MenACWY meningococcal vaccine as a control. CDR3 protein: CASTSGGANTGELFF. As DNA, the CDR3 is TGTGCCAGCACCTCGGGTGGAGCGAACACCGGGGAGCTGTTTTTT.